These T cell receptor beta chains were read from a single sample in a study of blood T cell repertoires in COVID-19. The assay was immunoSEQ multiplex PCR, and TCRdb's table has in-frame clones only and misses some. The sample shows around 220,000 clones, just over 85% of them seen only once. Input material: peripheral blood. The origin of the receptors is a man between 18 and 35 years old with active or convalescent COVID-19. Each CDR3 is given with its conserved first and last residue. The D gene is left open where the match is weak. The listing skips clone size in some rows; elsewhere it reads once, few, many or a size class.

CDR3 DNA: TGTGCCAGCTCTCGGACTGGCTCCACAGATACGCAGTATTTT; CDR3 protein: CASSRTGSTDTQYF; D gene: -; clone size: few; V gene: TRBV6-5; J gene: TRBJ2-3
CDR3 DNA: TGCGCCAGCAGCCCTGCAGTGAACTACGAGCAGTACTTC; CDR3 protein: CASSPAVNYEQYF; D gene: -; clone size: -; V gene: TRBV4-1; J gene: TRBJ2-7
CDR3 DNA: TGCGCCAGCAGCTTGCAGGGGAGATCGTCCGGGGAGCTGTTTTTT; CDR3 protein: CASSLQGRSSGELFF; D gene: -; clone size: -; V gene: TRBV5-1; J gene: TRBJ2-2
CDR3 DNA: TGTGCCAGCAGGGGGCGGAACACCGGGGAGCTGTTTTTT; CDR3 protein: CASRGRNTGELFF; D gene: -; clone size: -; V gene: TRBV27; J gene: TRBJ2-2
CDR3 DNA: TGTGCCAGCAGCTCCCAGACTAGCGGGAGGGCCTTCGCTACAGATACGCAGTATTTT; CDR3 protein: CASSSQTSGRAFATDTQYF; D gene: TRBD2; clone size: -; V gene: TRBV4-2; J gene: TRBJ2-3
CDR3 DNA: TGTGCCAGCAGTTTACCTCAGGGCGTGGGCACTGAAGCTTTCTTT; CDR3 protein: CASSLPQGVGTEAFF; D gene: -; clone size: -; V gene: TRBV28; J gene: TRBJ1-1
CDR3 DNA: TGTGCCACCAGCCGGGACAGCACCGGGGAGCTGTTTTTT; CDR3 protein: CATSRDSTGELFF; D gene: TRBD1; clone size: -; V gene: TRBV3-1/TRBV3-2; J gene: TRBJ2-2
CDR3 DNA: TGTGCCAGTAACTCCTTCCGCGGGACAGGTGAAAAACTGTTTTTT; CDR3 protein: CASNSFRGTGEKLFF; D gene: TRBD1; clone size: few; V gene: TRBV19; J gene: TRBJ1-4
CDR3 DNA: TGTGCTAGTGGTTTGGGGACAGGGGAATACGAGCAGTACTTC; CDR3 protein: CASGLGTGEYEQYF; D gene: TRBD1; clone size: -; V gene: TRBV12-5; J gene: TRBJ2-7
CDR3 DNA: TGTGCCAGCAGCCCGGGGGGCAGGAGGGGCAATCAGCCCCAGCATTTT; CDR3 protein: CASSPGGRRGNQPQHF; D gene: -; clone size: -; V gene: TRBV7-6; J gene: TRBJ1-5
CDR3 DNA: TGTGCCAGCAGCTCGCCGACAGGCGAGCAGTACTTC; CDR3 protein: CASSSPTGEQYF; D gene: -; clone size: -; V gene: TRBV7-9; J gene: TRBJ2-7
CDR3 DNA: TGTGCCAGCAGTTACTCGACGGGGGGGTCAACCTACGAGCAGTACTTC; CDR3 protein: CASSYSTGGSTYEQYF; D gene: TRBD2; clone size: -; V gene: TRBV6-5; J gene: TRBJ2-7
CDR3 DNA: TGTGCCAGCAGCCCCCAGAGGGGGCAAGAGACCCAGTACTTC; CDR3 protein: CASSPQRGQETQYF; D gene: -; clone size: -; V gene: TRBV7-8; J gene: TRBJ2-5
CDR3 DNA: TGTGCCAGCAGTAGGCGGACAGAGGGGCCTAACTATGGCTACACCTTC; CDR3 protein: CASSRRTEGPNYGYTF; D gene: -; clone size: -; V gene: TRBV27; J gene: TRBJ1-2
CDR3 DNA: TGTGCCAGCATCCAAAGGGCTAGCGGGAGAAATGAGCAGTTCTTC; CDR3 protein: CASIQRASGRNEQFF; D gene: TRBD2; clone size: -; V gene: TRBV6-5; J gene: TRBJ2-1
CDR3 DNA: TGTGCCAGCAGCGTAGCTAAGGGGGAGCTGTTTTTT; CDR3 protein: CASSVAKGELFF; D gene: -; clone size: -; V gene: TRBV9; J gene: TRBJ2-2
CDR3 DNA: TGTGCCAGCAGCTCGGGACTCATTAGCACAGATACGCAGTATTTT; CDR3 protein: CASSSGLISTDTQYF; D gene: -; clone size: -; V gene: TRBV7-8; J gene: TRBJ2-3
CDR3 DNA: TGTGCCAGCAGCTTTGCCCTAGCGGGAGATCACGATGAGCAGTTCTTC; CDR3 protein: CASSFALAGDHDEQFF; D gene: TRBD2; clone size: -; V gene: TRBV5-8; J gene: TRBJ2-1
CDR3 DNA: TGTGCCAGTAGTACACAGGGTACCTACGAGCAGTACTTC; CDR3 protein: CASSTQGTYEQYF; D gene: -; clone size: -; V gene: TRBV19; J gene: TRBJ2-7
CDR3 DNA: TGTGCCAGTAGGAGTAGCGGAACCTACGAGCAGTACTTC; CDR3 protein: CASRSSGTYEQYF; D gene: -; clone size: -; V gene: TRBV19; J gene: TRBJ2-7
CDR3 DNA: TGCGCCAGCAGCTTGGGCGGAGTCAGCACAGATACGCAGTATTTT; CDR3 protein: CASSLGGVSTDTQYF; D gene: -; clone size: -; V gene: TRBV5-1; J gene: TRBJ2-3
CDR3 DNA: TGCGCCAGCAGCCAAGGCCCTGCGGGGGGGTCCTACAATGAGCAGTTCTTC; CDR3 protein: CASSQGPAGGSYNEQFF; D gene: TRBD2; clone size: -; V gene: TRBV4-3; J gene: TRBJ2-1
CDR3 DNA: TGCAGTGGGGGGTTAACAGGGACGCAGTATTTT; CDR3 protein: CSGGLTGTQYF; D gene: -; clone size: -; V gene: TRBV20-1; J gene: TRBJ2-3
CDR3 DNA: TGTGCCAGCAGCTTGGCAGGAGGTACGGGGGCCGGGGAGCTGTTTTTT; CDR3 protein: CASSLAGGTGAGELFF; D gene: -; clone size: -; V gene: TRBV5-6; J gene: TRBJ2-2
CDR3 DNA: TGCGCCAGCAGCAATCAGGGTCGGAATGAGCAGTTCTTC; CDR3 protein: CASSNQGRNEQFF; D gene: -; clone size: -; V gene: TRBV5-1; J gene: TRBJ2-1
CDR3 DNA: TGTGCCAGCAGTTTCGGGGGTCCGGGGGAGGAGCAGTTCTTC; CDR3 protein: CASSFGGPGEEQFF; D gene: -; clone size: -; V gene: TRBV27; J gene: TRBJ2-1
CDR3 DNA: TGTGCCAGCAGCTTAGACGCAGGGTCCAACATTCAGTACTTC; CDR3 protein: CASSLDAGSNIQYF; D gene: -; clone size: -; V gene: TRBV11-3; J gene: TRBJ2-4
CDR3 DNA: TGTGCCATCAGACCCAGGGGGCCCGGGGCTGAAGCTTTCTTT; CDR3 protein: CAIRPRGPGAEAFF; D gene: TRBD1; clone size: -; V gene: TRBV10-3; J gene: TRBJ1-1
CDR3 DNA: TGTGCCAGCGGAGCGGGAGGGCCCCCTGAGCAGTTCTTC; CDR3 protein: CASGAGGPPEQFF; D gene: TRBD2; clone size: -; V gene: TRBV5-6; J gene: TRBJ2-1
CDR3 DNA: TGTGCCAGTAGTATAGGTGTAGCGGGAGGGTCCTACGAGCAGTACTTC; CDR3 protein: CASSIGVAGGSYEQYF; D gene: TRBD2; clone size: -; V gene: TRBV19; J gene: TRBJ2-7
CDR3 DNA: TGTGCCAGCAGCCGTAACAAAAACAGGGAGGATACGCAGTATTTT; CDR3 protein: CASSRNKNREDTQYF; D gene: -; clone size: -; V gene: TRBV7-6; J gene: TRBJ2-3
CDR3 DNA: TGCGCCAGCAGCTGGACCGGGACAGGGGGCGACGAGCAGTACTTC; CDR3 protein: CASSWTGTGGDEQYF; D gene: TRBD1; clone size: -; V gene: TRBV5-1; J gene: TRBJ2-7
CDR3 DNA: TGTGCCAGCAGCACGGCCTACGAGCAGTACTTC; CDR3 protein: CASSTAYEQYF; D gene: -; clone size: -; V gene: TRBV12-3/TRBV12-4; J gene: TRBJ2-7
CDR3 DNA: TGTGCCAGCAGCTTAAGGACTAGCGGGCGCTACGAGCAGTACTTC; CDR3 protein: CASSLRTSGRYEQYF; D gene: TRBD2; clone size: -; V gene: TRBV7-6; J gene: TRBJ2-7
CDR3 DNA: TGCGCCAGCAGCCAGCACGGGGGGGCGGCCTACTATGGCTACACCTTC; CDR3 protein: CASSQHGGAAYYGYTF; D gene: -; clone size: once; V gene: TRBV4-1; J gene: TRBJ1-2
CDR3 DNA: TGTGCCAGCAGCCCGAACCAGGACACTGAAGCTTTCTTT; CDR3 protein: CASSPNQDTEAFF; D gene: -; clone size: -; V gene: TRBV11-3; J gene: TRBJ1-1
CDR3 DNA: TGCGCCAGCAGCTTGGTACCAGCGGGAGGGCAAGAGACCCAGTACTTC; CDR3 protein: CASSLVPAGGQETQYF; D gene: TRBD2; clone size: few; V gene: TRBV5-1; J gene: TRBJ2-5
CDR3 DNA: TGCGCCAGCAGCGCCGGGACAGTGAGAATGAACACTGAAGCTTTCTTT; CDR3 protein: CASSAGTVRMNTEAFF; D gene: TRBD1; clone size: -; V gene: TRBV5-1; J gene: TRBJ1-1
CDR3 DNA: TGTGCCAGCAGTGCAGGAAGAAACTATGGCTACACCTTC; CDR3 protein: CASSAGRNYGYTF; D gene: -; clone size: -; V gene: TRBV6-4; J gene: TRBJ1-2
CDR3 DNA: TGTGCCAGCAGCTTGGAAGTAGGGGGTAATGAAAAACTGTTTTTT; CDR3 protein: CASSLEVGGNEKLFF; D gene: -; clone size: -; V gene: TRBV5-4; J gene: TRBJ1-4
CDR3 DNA: TGTGCCAGCAGCGCCGACAGGTCAAATTCACCCCTCCACTTT; CDR3 protein: CASSADRSNSPLHF; D gene: -; clone size: -; V gene: TRBV9; J gene: TRBJ1-6
CDR3 DNA: TGTGCCAGCAGAACCCTAGCGGGAGCCACAGATACGCAGTATTTT; CDR3 protein: CASRTLAGATDTQYF; D gene: TRBD2; clone size: -; V gene: TRBV28; J gene: TRBJ2-3
CDR3 DNA: TGTGCCAGCAGTCGGACTCCGGAAGATTCACCCCTCCACTTT; CDR3 protein: CASSRTPEDSPLHF; D gene: -; clone size: few; V gene: TRBV6-5; J gene: TRBJ1-6
CDR3 DNA: TGTGCCTGGAGTCTCGCGTACGAGCAGTACTTC; CDR3 protein: CAWSLAYEQYF; D gene: -; clone size: -; V gene: TRBV30; J gene: TRBJ2-7
CDR3 DNA: TGTGCCAGCAGCTTAGCGTTTTCGAGTTACAGTGAAGCTTTCTTT; CDR3 protein: CASSLAFSSYSEAFF; D gene: -; clone size: once; V gene: TRBV7-2; J gene: TRBJ1-1
CDR3 DNA: TGTGCCAGCAGCGTTATCTCAACTAGCACTAATGAGCAGTTCTTC; CDR3 protein: CASSVISTSTNEQFF; D gene: -; clone size: -; V gene: TRBV9; J gene: TRBJ2-1
CDR3 DNA: TGTGCCAGCAGTGATCAAGAGAACGACGGGTGGAGCAATCAGCCCCAGCATTTT; CDR3 protein: CASSDQENDGWSNQPQHF; D gene: -; clone size: few; V gene: TRBV25-1; J gene: TRBJ1-5
CDR3 DNA: TGTGCCAGTCATTCCGGGACAGGTGGCTACGAGCAGTACTTC; CDR3 protein: CASHSGTGGYEQYF; D gene: TRBD1; clone size: -; V gene: TRBV6-6; J gene: TRBJ2-7
CDR3 DNA: TGTGCCAGCACCGCCTCTAGCGGGACTTACGAGCAGTACTTC; CDR3 protein: CASTASSGTYEQYF; D gene: TRBD2; clone size: once; V gene: TRBV6-5; J gene: TRBJ2-7
CDR3 DNA: TGTGCCAGTCTGGGGGCCTACTCTGGAAACACCATATATTTT; CDR3 protein: CASLGAYSGNTIYF; D gene: -; clone size: -; V gene: TRBV19; J gene: TRBJ1-3
CDR3 DNA: TGCGCCAGCAGTGAGGACAACAGGGTCGCGTCCTACAATGAGCAGTTCTTC; CDR3 protein: CASSEDNRVASYNEQFF; D gene: -; clone size: -; V gene: TRBV10-2; J gene: TRBJ2-1
CDR3 DNA: TGTGCCAGCAGCTTATTACCGAAACGGTCCGGCGGGGAGCTGTTTTTT; CDR3 protein: CASSLLPKRSGGELFF; D gene: -; clone size: -; V gene: TRBV7-2; J gene: TRBJ2-2
CDR3 DNA: TGTGCCAGCAGTTTTACTAGTGCTCAGACCCAGTACTTC; CDR3 protein: CASSFTSAQTQYF; D gene: -; clone size: -; V gene: TRBV27; J gene: TRBJ2-5
CDR3 DNA: TGCGCCAGCAGCCGAGACACCAAAAACACTGAAGCTTTCTTT; CDR3 protein: CASSRDTKNTEAFF; D gene: -; clone size: -; V gene: TRBV5-1; J gene: TRBJ1-1
CDR3 DNA: TGTGCCAGTAGTATAGACAGGCGACAGGGGGGCAATCAGCCCCAGCATTTT; CDR3 protein: CASSIDRRQGGNQPQHF; D gene: TRBD1; clone size: few; V gene: TRBV19; J gene: TRBJ1-5
CDR3 DNA: TGTGCCAGCAGTCATACGGGGGATTACGAGCAGTACTTC; CDR3 protein: CASSHTGDYEQYF; D gene: -; clone size: -; V gene: TRBV3-1/TRBV3-2; J gene: TRBJ2-7
CDR3 DNA: TGTGCCAGCAGCAGGGGGCAGGTGAGCAATCAGCCCCAGCATTTT; CDR3 protein: CASSRGQVSNQPQHF; D gene: TRBD1; clone size: -; V gene: TRBV5-8; J gene: TRBJ1-5
CDR3 DNA: TGTGCCAGCAGCCAAGATCGGGAGACCCAGTACTTC; CDR3 protein: CASSQDRETQYF; D gene: -; clone size: -; V gene: TRBV3-1/TRBV3-2; J gene: TRBJ2-5
CDR3 DNA: TGTGCCAGCAGCTCTCCCCCCCAGGTTGAAGCTTTCTTT; CDR3 protein: CASSSPPQVEAFF; D gene: -; clone size: -; V gene: TRBV7-2; J gene: TRBJ1-1